These T cell receptor beta chains were read from a single sample in a study of blood T cell repertoires in COVID-19. Measured with immunoSEQ multiplex PCR; TCRdb has only the in-frame clones, and not every one. The data show about 400,000 clones, around 92% seen once. The sample consisted of PBMCs or T cells enriched from blood (not recorded which). Every receptor here comes from a woman under 40 who had recovered from COVID-19. The CDR3 runs from the conserved cysteine through the conserved F or W. Each record gives: V gene, J gene, clone size, D gene, CDR3 protein, CDR3 DNA. The D gene is left open where the match is weak. For some rows the clone size is stated as once, few or many, or as a class when expanded; others skip it.

v_gene: TRBV28; j_gene: TRBJ1-1; abundance: .; d_gene: TRBD1; CDR3aa: CASSLAGGFEAFF; CDR3nt: TGTGCCAGCAGTTTAGCAGGGGGCTTTGAAGCTTTCTTT
v_gene: TRBV18; j_gene: TRBJ2-2; abundance: .; d_gene: TRBD2; CDR3aa: CASSPGREPTGELFF; CDR3nt: TGTGCCAGCTCACCAGGGAGGGAACCGACCGGGGAGCTGTTTTTT
v_gene: TRBV29-1; j_gene: TRBJ2-1; abundance: .; d_gene: .; CDR3aa: CSVSRSANEQFF; CDR3nt: TGCAGCGTTAGCCGTTCTGCCAATGAGCAGTTCTTC
v_gene: TRBV12-3/TRBV12-4; j_gene: TRBJ2-1; abundance: .; d_gene: .; CDR3aa: CASSSGLYNEQFF; CDR3nt: TGTGCCAGCAGTAGCGGGCTATACAATGAGCAGTTCTTC
v_gene: TRBV10-3; j_gene: TRBJ2-7; abundance: .; d_gene: TRBD2; CDR3aa: CAISRQGGEYEQYF; CDR3nt: TGTGCCATCAGCAGGCAGGGAGGGGAGTACGAGCAGTACTTC
v_gene: TRBV7-3; j_gene: TRBJ2-1; abundance: .; d_gene: TRBD2; CDR3aa: CASSLTNTGLAGDNEQFF; CDR3nt: TGTGCCAGCAGCCTAACAAATACCGGACTAGCGGGGGACAATGAGCAGTTCTTC
v_gene: TRBV5-6; j_gene: TRBJ2-3; abundance: .; d_gene: .; CDR3aa: CASSLPDRKDTQYF; CDR3nt: TGTGCCAGCAGCTTGCCCGACAGGAAGGATACGCAGTATTTT
v_gene: TRBV9; j_gene: TRBJ1-5; abundance: .; d_gene: TRBD1; CDR3aa: CASSAGDRGSQPQHF; CDR3nt: TGTGCCAGCAGCGCGGGGGACAGGGGAAGTCAGCCCCAGCATTTT
v_gene: TRBV7-8; j_gene: TRBJ1-1; abundance: .; d_gene: .; CDR3aa: CASSSPSGDSYTEAFF; CDR3nt: TGTGCCAGCAGCTCGCCATCGGGTGACAGTTACACTGAAGCTTTCTTT
v_gene: TRBV28; j_gene: TRBJ2-1; abundance: .; d_gene: .; CDR3aa: CASSLYTSNEQFF; CDR3nt: TGTGCCAGCAGTTTATATACTAGCAATGAGCAGTTCTTC
v_gene: TRBV19; j_gene: TRBJ2-5; abundance: .; d_gene: TRBD2; CDR3aa: CASSTSGMRRETQYF; CDR3nt: TGTGCCAGTAGTACTAGCGGGATGAGGCGAGAGACCCAGTACTTC
v_gene: TRBV6-5; j_gene: TRBJ1-2; abundance: once; d_gene: .; CDR3aa: CASTPGYGYTF; CDR3nt: TGTGCCAGCACCCCCGGCTATGGCTACACCTTC
v_gene: TRBV7-3; j_gene: TRBJ2-1; abundance: .; d_gene: .; CDR3aa: CASSLSAITAEINEQFF; CDR3nt: TGTGCCAGCAGCTTATCAGCGATCACCGCCGAAATTAATGAGCAGTTCTTC
v_gene: TRBV27; j_gene: TRBJ1-2; abundance: .; d_gene: .; CDR3aa: CASRKPGEIGYTF; CDR3nt: TGTGCCAGCAGAAAGCCAGGGGAGATTGGCTACACCTTC
v_gene: TRBV7-2; j_gene: TRBJ1-2; abundance: .; d_gene: TRBD1; CDR3aa: CASSNNGQGAYGYTF; CDR3nt: TGTGCCAGCAGCAATAACGGACAGGGGGCATATGGCTACACCTTC
v_gene: TRBV2; j_gene: TRBJ1-3; abundance: .; d_gene: .; CDR3aa: CASSESGFTIYF; CDR3nt: TGTGCCAGCAGTGAGTCTGGCTTCACCATATATTTT
v_gene: TRBV9; j_gene: TRBJ2-1; abundance: .; d_gene: TRBD2; CDR3aa: CASSVAGGNYNEQFF; CDR3nt: TGTGCCAGCAGCGTAGCGGGAGGGAACTACAATGAGCAGTTCTTC
v_gene: TRBV24-1; j_gene: TRBJ2-1; abundance: once; d_gene: TRBD2; CDR3aa: CATSDPSGLAGGLDEQFF; CDR3nt: TGTGCCACCAGTGATCCGTCCGGGCTAGCGGGAGGGCTTGATGAGCAGTTCTTC
v_gene: TRBV12-3/TRBV12-4; j_gene: TRBJ1-2; abundance: .; d_gene: .; CDR3aa: CASSLWGRGYTF; CDR3nt: TGTGCCAGCAGTTTGTGGGGGCGAGGCTACACCTTC
v_gene: TRBV7-6; j_gene: TRBJ1-2; abundance: .; d_gene: .; CDR3aa: CASSLMGLEGYTF; CDR3nt: TGTGCCAGCAGCTTAATGGGGCTCGAGGGCTACACCTTC
v_gene: TRBV5-6; j_gene: TRBJ2-1; abundance: .; d_gene: .; CDR3aa: CASSLGRGYNEQFF; CDR3nt: TGTGCCAGCAGCTTGGGCAGGGGATACAATGAGCAGTTCTTC
v_gene: TRBV6-5; j_gene: TRBJ1-1; abundance: .; d_gene: .; CDR3aa: CASSPTGSTEAFF; CDR3nt: TGTGCCAGCAGTCCTACAGGGAGCACTGAAGCTTTCTTT
v_gene: TRBV28; j_gene: TRBJ2-3; abundance: .; d_gene: .; CDR3aa: CASRVPPPGTDTQYF; CDR3nt: TGTGCCAGCAGGGTACCCCCGCCGGGGACAGATACGCAGTATTTT